This T cell receptor (beta chain) was found in a study of blood T cell repertoires in COVID-19. Study information: Acute-phase and convalescent COVID-19 samples originated in the United States, Italy and Spain. T cells, B-cell-depleted T cells, or PBMCs supplied cDNA or gDNA.

Followed longitudinally, the Seattle patients had been enrolled during active infection. The J segment lost 1 base and the V segment lost 1 base, leaving 4 bases of the junction unmatched. CDR3 length equals 17 residues. Germline CDR1 is SGHTA and CDR2 is FQGNSA. In the authors' methods: Counts of nucleated cells, estimated from reference gene primer amplification, were obtained. Some clones are missing from TCRdb's copy, which holds only in-frame ones; the method was immunoSEQ multiplex PCR. The V and J calls and clone size come from that table; D and trimming were worked out from the DNA. Of 40,000 to 45,000 clones detected, roughly 92% appear once; the ten largest clones hold around 0.34%.

The sequencing sample was made of peripheral blood. The TCR originated in a man aged 50-59 years with COVID-19, enrolled during active disease. The chain couples TRBV7-2 to TRBJ2-5, with 12 bases that match TRBD2. Written as DNA, the CDR3 is TGTGCCAGCAGCTTAGGGGGACTAGCGGGCTCCCAAGAGACCCAGTACTTC. This sequence encodes CASSLGGLAGSQETQYF.